Here is one T cell receptor (beta chain) with its context. Its cognate antigen has yet to be identified. Per-base quality was not reported, and no clone a single base away is much larger than it. Spanning cysteine to phenylalanine, the CDR3 consists of 14 amino acids. Just the 42-base CDR3 DNA is kept, in frame starting at base 1. CDR1 and CDR2, looked up from the germline V gene, are MNHEY and SVGAGI. The germline V and J ends show losses of 6 bases and 9 bases respectively, and no gene match explains 7 bases of the junction. The CDR3 regions of human TCRbeta chains were analyzed by immunosequencing. Regarding the original processing steps: Repertoire TCRs were checked for matches against a reference library of SARS-CoV-2-specific TCRs that had been generated using the MIRA antigen-specificity platform. Breadth was defined as the fraction of unique TCRs that were SARS-CoV-2-associated. Depth was defined as the fraction of total T cells that were SARS-CoV-2-associated. Using the MIRA data, each spike-specific TCR was mapped to the spike region that the TCR reacts to and placed in a CD4 or CD8 class. Log10-transformed breadth and depth values were compared by one-way ANOVA with Sidak's multiple comparisons tests. TCRdb provides this immuneACCESS table in a form limited to in-frame rearrangements. Some clones are lacking; in checked studies, under half of them reflect an unresolved V gene, and why the rest are absent is not known. The V and J calls and clone size are taken from that table; D and trimming were inferred from the DNA. This sample is represented by 150,000 to 200,000 clones; just over 85% of them were singletons. Approximately 0.49% of the sample lies in the top ten.

This specimen's time point label, interpreted: baseline before first vaccination. Vaccinee samples came from UK trials COV001 and COV002, including a single-blind randomized controlled phase 2/3 trial of AZD1222 (ChAdOx1 nCoV-19) in healthy adults. For TCRbeta chain sequencing, PBMC samples from trial participants were taken at day 0 and at day 28 after the second dose. This record belongs to a study of T cell responses to AZD1222 COVID-19 vaccine (dated by TCRdb to the early 2020s). Regarding the complete study: AZD1222 recipients with second doses at about 4 weeks or about 12 weeks were pooled, because spike-specific TCR depth and breadth did not differ between schedules. A total of just over 230 trial participants underwent TCR sequencing, of whom nearly 210 received two doses of AZD1222 and roughly 25 received two doses of the MenACWY control vaccine. Trial participants were enrolled by age into subgroups of 18-55, 56-69 and 70-plus years, and around 150, 28 and 57 TCR-sequenced participants, respectively, were included in these subgroups. The investigation overall reported the following: Conclusions about previously exposed vaccinees are limited, since just six AZD1222 recipients were seropositive for SARS-CoV-2 at baseline. After two AZD1222 doses, both the breadth and the depth of spike-specific TCRs were significantly higher than at day 0 and than in MenACWY recipients. The vaccine-associated CD4 TCRs covered the entire spike protein, and the dominant responses fell in regions 160-218 and 743-854. The 56-69-year group was small, and its depth increase did not reach significance, likely because of low power. Because no day 14 peak-response samples were available, the repertoires could be characterized only after the peak T cell response. Reportedly, close to half of the unique spike-specific TCRs recognized epitopes lying outside the regions that are mutated in the B.1.351 and B.1.1.7 variants. Participants were mostly white British and included more females than males, and it was suggested by the authors that clonal diversity may have been underestimated.

The sample consisted of peripheral blood, taken on day 0 of AZD1222 vaccination. The receptor chain draws on TRBV6-5 and TRBJ2-1; 11 central nucleotides agree with TRBD2. This TCR was recovered from an adult in good health. The nucleotide sequence reads as follows: TGTGCCAGCAGAGTAGCGGGGGGGCCAAGTGAGCAGTTCTTC. Protein translation: CASRVAGGPSEQFF.